The 6 T cell receptor beta chains below come from one sample, sequenced in a study of T cell clonotyping in hematopoietic cell transplantation. Here immunoSEQ multiplex PCR was the method, and the copy in TCRdb shows in-frame clones only, minus some. The sample yields 10,000 to 11,000 clones, about half seen once. The material was peripheral blood mononuclear cells, obtained 100 days after allogeneic stem cell transplant. All receptors derive from a female patient aged 50 to 65 who had an allogeneic stem cell transplant from an unrelated donor, so the T cells may come from the graft donor. Some clones in this sample may be carry-over from other donors' samples.

This clone was counted only a few times. J is TRBJ1-4 and V is TRBV4-3; D uncertain. CDR1 LGHNA and CDR2 YSLEER come from the germline V gene. This CDR3 region has 13 residues. The germline V and J ends were trimmed by 2 bases and 8 bases, with 9 bases remaining between them. CDR3 sequence: CASSQRVLEKLFF. The CDR3, as DNA: TGCGCCAGCAGCCAACGGGTTCTCGAAAAACTGTTTTTT.

The V and J genes are TRBV5-1 and TRBJ2-5; possibly TRBD1 or TRBD2 for D (5 bases each). Per the germline V gene, CDR1 is SGHRS and CDR2 is YFSETQ. CDR3 length: 14 residues. V lost 3 bases, J lost 2 bases, and 11 bases lay in between. Here the CDR3 reads CASSYRDQQETQYF. The DNA of the CDR3 is TGCGCCAGCAGCTACCGGGACCAACAAGAGACCCAGTACTTC. The full variable domain, in which reference TRBV5-1 and TRBJ2-5 provide the parts outside the CDR3, is KAGVTQTPRYLIKTRGQQVTLSCSPISGHRSVSWYQQTPGQGLQFLFEYFSETQRNKGNFPGRFSGRQFSNSRSEMNVSTLELGDSALYLCASSYRDQQETQYFGPGTRLLVL.

The gene calls are TRBV2 and TRBJ2-1; no clear D gene. The CDR3 covers 16 residues. V was cut by 2 bases and J by 0 bases, with 11 bases left in between. Germline CDR1 is SNHLY and CDR2 is FYNNEI. The CDR3 is CASSETEPSSYNEQFF. In nucleotides, the CDR3 is TGTGCCAGCAGTGAAACGGAGCCAAGCTCCTACAATGAGCAGTTCTTC.

This CDR3 reads CAWSPRTSGSYEQYF. In DNA form, the CDR3 reads TGTGCCTGGAGCCCCCGGACGTCCGGCTCCTACGAGCAGTACTTC. The chain is built from TRBV30 and TRBJ2-7; D not certain. With 3 bases removed from V and 0 bases from J, the gap between germline ends came to 15 bases. This CDR3 region has 15 residues. The V gene's germline CDR1 is GTSNPN and CDR2 SVGIG (reference sequence). Full variable domain (rest looked up from reference TRBV30 and TRBJ2-7): SQTIHQWPATLVQPVGSPLSLECTVEGTSNPNLYWYRQAAGRGLQLLFYSVGIGQISSEVPQNLSASRPQDRQFILSSKKLLLSDSGFYLCAWSPRTSGSYEQYFGPGTRLTVT.

The chain carries TRBV29-1 and TRBJ2-6; D remains ambiguous. V shed 5 bases and J shed 0 bases, with 8 bases lying between them. CDR3 size: 14 residues. The germline CDR1 and CDR2 sequences are SQVTM and ANQGSEA. The CDR3 sequence is CSVPSVSGANVLTF. CDR3 coding DNA: TGCAGCGTTCCGTCTGTCTCTGGGGCCAACGTCCTGACTTTC.

The CDR3 protein is CAWMTGPYGYTF. The CDR3, as DNA: TGTGCCTGGATGACTGGGCCCTATGGCTACACCTTC. The chain links TRBV30 to TRBJ1-2; D not resolved. CDR1 is GTSNPN, CDR2 SVGIG, per germline (reference sequence). The V gene lost 4 bases and the J gene lost 4 bases, with 10 bases spanning the gap. This CDR3 contains 12 residues.